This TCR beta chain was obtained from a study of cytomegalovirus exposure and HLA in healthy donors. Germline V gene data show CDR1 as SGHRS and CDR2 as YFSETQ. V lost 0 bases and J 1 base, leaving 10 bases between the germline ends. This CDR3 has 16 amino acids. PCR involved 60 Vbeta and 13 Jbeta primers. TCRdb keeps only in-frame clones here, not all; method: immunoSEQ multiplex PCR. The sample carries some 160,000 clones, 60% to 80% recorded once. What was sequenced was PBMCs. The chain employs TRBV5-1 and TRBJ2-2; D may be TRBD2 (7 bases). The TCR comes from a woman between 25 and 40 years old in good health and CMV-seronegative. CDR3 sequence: CASSLAGGLNTGELFF. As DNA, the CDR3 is TGCGCCAGCAGCTTGGCGGGGGGCCTGAACACCGGGGAGCTGTTTTTT. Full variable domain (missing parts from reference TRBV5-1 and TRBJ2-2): KAGVTQTPRYLIKTRGQQVTLSCSPISGHRSVSWYQQTPGQGLQFLFEYFSETQRNKGNFPGRFSGRQFSNSRSEMNVSTLELGDSALYLCASSLAGGLNTGELFFGEGSRLTVL.